These 27 T cell receptor beta chains share one sample of origin, sequenced in a study of blood T cell repertoires in COVID-19. The data were produced by immunoSEQ multiplex PCR, yet TCRdb's version contains in-frame clones alone and is incomplete. The table records 200,000 or so clones, approximately 86% of them present only once. The specimen was peripheral blood. These receptors came from a man aged 55 to 69 with acute or convalescent COVID-19.

J is TRBJ2-6 and V is TRBV19; tentative D call: TRBD2 (5 bases). Germline V gene sequence: CDR1 LNHDA, CDR2 SQIVND (reference sequence). The CDR3 is 15 residues long. Trimming shortened V by 4 bases and J by 3 bases, and 10 bases separated the two germline ends. CDR3 DNA sequence: TGTGCCAGTAGTACTGGGGAGCTTGGGGCCAACGTCCTGACTTTC. Protein sequence: CASSTGELGANVLTF.

The chain couples TRBV28 to TRBJ1-2; tentative D call: TRBD1 (6 bases). The V and J ends lost 7 bases and 4 bases respectively, with 13 bases between them. Germline lookup yields CDR1 MDHEN and CDR2 SYDVKM. CDR3 length equals 13 residues. The CDR3 region has the DNA TGTGCCAGCAACAACAGGGCTGCCTATGGCTACACCTTC. Its translation is CASNNRAAYGYTF.

The chain is built from TRBV9 and TRBJ2-5; D may be TRBD2 (6 bases). The CDR3 extends over 14 amino acids. With 1 base removed from V and 1 base from J, the gap between germline ends came to 8 bases. Germline V gene data show CDR1 as SGDLS and CDR2 as YYNGEE. The CDR3 DNA sequence: TGTGCCAGCAGCGTAAATAGCGGCCAAGAGACCCAGTACTTC. This codes for CASSVNSGQETQYF.

This clone was counted a few times. The genes are TRBV5-6 and TRBJ1-5; 7 bases are shared with TRBD1. CDR3 size: 14 residues. Trimming at V came to 4 bases and at J to 5 bases, leaving 6 bases not matched to a gene. Germline loops: CDR1 SGHDT, CDR2 YYEEEE. For the CDR3, the DNA is TGTGCCAGCAGCCTTGGGACAGAATATCAGCCCCAGCATTTT. Protein: CASSLGTEYQPQHF.

V is TRBV19 and J is TRBJ1-2, with D perhaps TRBD1 (5 bases). The CDR3 length is 15 residues. V lost 3 bases and J 4 bases, leaving 15 bases between the germline ends. From germline, CDR1 is LNHDA and CDR2 SQIVND (reference sequence). The CDR3 is CASSMEGAYRYGYTF. The DNA of the CDR3 is TGTGCCAGTAGTATGGAAGGGGCATACCGCTATGGCTACACCTTC.

The chain joins TRBV6-5 to TRBJ2-5; 7 nucleotides align to TRBD1. Unmatched junction bases numbered 3, after V lost 2 bases and J lost 6 bases. The CDR3 spans 13 residues. Germline V CDR1 and CDR2: MNHEY, SVGAGI. The CDR3 DNA reads as TGTGCCAGCAGTTACGGACAGGCGCAGACCCAGTACTTC. Translating gives CASSYGQAQTQYF.

V usage is TRBV6-2 or TRBV6-3 and J usage is TRBJ2-7; D remains ambiguous. V was pared by 2 bases and J by 6 bases, with 14 bases between. The V gene's germline CDR1 is MNHEY and CDR2 SVGEGT. This CDR3 is built from 14 residues. The CDR3: CASSYQASQSEQYF. DNA for the CDR3: TGTGCCAGCAGTTACCAGGCATCTCAATCCGAGCAGTACTTC.

CDR3 protein: CASSQSSGIMNTEAFF. Here the CDR3 DNA reads TGTGCCAGCAGCCAATCATCGGGGATTATGAACACTGAAGCTTTCTTT. The chain is built from TRBV3-1 (or the pseudogene TRBV3-2) and TRBJ1-1; D remains unclear. Germline lookup yields CDR1 LGHDT and CDR2 YNNKEL (reference sequence). The CDR3 consists of 16 residues. Trimming removed 2 bases at V and 0 bases at J, with 13 bases between.

This clone was recorded a few times. The chain joins TRBV7-9 to TRBJ1-2; D is possibly TRBD1 (5 bases). The CDR3 spans 13 residues. Trimming removed 9 bases from V and 8 bases from J, with 19 bases in between. Germline lookup yields CDR1 SEHNR and CDR2 FQNEAQ (reference sequence). The CDR3 protein is CASSESRVKGYTF. The CDR3 DNA reads TGTGCCAGTTCGGAGAGCAGGGTAAAGGGCTACACCTTC.

This clone was detected only a few times. The rearrangement uses TRBV7-2 and TRBJ2-2; D might be TRBD1 (5 bases). This CDR3 region has 14 residues. Trimming left V 5 bases short and J 1 base short, with 8 bases between. The germline CDR1 and CDR2 sequences are SGHTA and FQGNSA. Here the CDR3 DNA reads TGTGCCAGCAGCAAAGACAGGAACACCGGGGAGCTGTTTTTT. Encoded protein: CASSKDRNTGELFF. Supplemented by reference TRBV7-2 and TRBJ2-2, the full variable domain reads GAGVSQSPSNKVTEKGKDVELRCDPISGHTALYWYRQSLGQGLEFLIYFQGNSAPDKSGLPSDRFSAERTGGSVSTLTIQRTQQEDSAVYLCASSKDRNTGELFFGEGSRLTVL.

This sequence joins TRBV5-1 and TRBJ2-3; D is ambiguous. The CDR3 contains 15 residues. In germline, CDR1 is SGHRS, CDR2 YFSETQ. Trimming shortened V by 0 bases and J by 2 bases, and 10 bases separated the two germline ends. This CDR3 is CASSLEIAPTDTQYF. The CDR3 DNA sequence: TGCGCCAGCAGCTTGGAGATAGCCCCCACAGATACGCAGTATTTT. Supplemented by reference TRBV5-1 and TRBJ2-3, the full variable domain reads KAGVTQTPRYLIKTRGQQVTLSCSPISGHRSVSWYQQTPGQGLQFLFEYFSETQRNKGNFPGRFSGRQFSNSRSEMNVSTLELGDSALYLCASSLEIAPTDTQYFGPGTRLTVL.

V usage is TRBV5-6 and J usage is TRBJ2-7, with 11 positions matching TRBD1. The germline CDR1 and CDR2 sequences are SGHDT and YYEEEE. The length of the CDR3 is 15 residues. The J segment lost 3 bases and the V segment lost 2 bases, leaving 4 bases of the junction unmatched. CDR3 coding DNA: TGTGCCAGCAGCTTCCCGGGACAGGGGGACTACGAGCAGTACTTC. This sequence encodes CASSFPGQGDYEQYF.

This chain joins TRBV6-2 or TRBV6-3 and TRBJ1-1; 10 nucleotides align to TRBD1. The CDR3 loop spans 15 amino acids. V was clipped by 5 bases and J by 4 bases; unmatched bases: 7. Germline assignment: CDR1 MNHEY and CDR2 SVGEGT. The CDR3: CASSRTGGGVTEAFF. The CDR3 nucleotides are TGTGCCAGCAGTCGGACAGGGGGAGGGGTCACTGAAGCTTTCTTT.

This clone was found once. The CDR3 bases are TGTGCCAGCAGTTACGGGGGACTAGCGATGGAGACCCAGTACTTC. Residues: CASSYGGLAMETQYF. The V call is TRBV6-5, the J call TRBJ2-5, with TRBD2 identical over 10 bases. This CDR3 has 15 residues. The V gene end was trimmed by 2 bases and the J gene end by 5 bases; junction bases not matched to a gene: 5. Germline CDR1 reads MNHEY; CDR2 reads SVGAGI.

For the CDR3, the DNA is TGCGCCAGCAGCTCTGGGACAGCTGGGGCCAACGTCCTGACTTTC. Protein product: CASSSGTAGANVLTF. This rearrangement joins TRBV5-1 to TRBJ2-6; 7 nucleotides line up with TRBD1. The CDR3 runs 15 residues. The ends lost 3 bases at V and 2 bases at J; junction bases unmatched: 2. CDR1 is SGHRS, CDR2 YFSETQ, per germline. Combining the CDR3 with reference TRBV5-1 and TRBJ2-6 gives the whole variable domain KAGVTQTPRYLIKTRGQQVTLSCSPISGHRSVSWYQQTPGQGLQFLFEYFSETQRNKGNFPGRFSGRQFSNSRSEMNVSTLELGDSALYLCASSSGTAGANVLTFGAGSRLTVL.

Here the CDR3 reads CASSLSGGLPDEQFF. CDR3 in DNA: TGTGCCAGCAGCTTGAGCGGGGGGCTCCCCGATGAGCAGTTCTTC. V usage is TRBV7-9 and J usage is TRBJ2-1, with 9 bases matching TRBD2. The germline CDR1 and CDR2 sequences are SEHNR and FQNEAQ (reference sequence). The length of the CDR3 is 15 residues. V was clipped by 3 bases and J by 8 bases; unmatched bases: 8. The full variable domain, with the rest looked up from reference TRBV7-9 and TRBJ2-1, is DTGVSQNPRHKITKRGQNVTFRCDPISEHNRLYWYRQTLGQGPEFLTYFQNEAQLEKSRLLSDRFSAERPKGSFSTLEIQRTEQGDSAMYLCASSLSGGLPDEQFFGPGTRLTVL.

V usage is TRBV10-1 and J usage is TRBJ2-7; D unclear. The CDR3 has 13 residues. The V end lost 10 bases, the J end lost 3 bases, and 16 bases lay between the germline ends. CDR1 is WNHNN, CDR2 SYGVQD, per germline (reference sequence). The CDR3 reads CATSYRIDYEQYF. Here the CDR3 DNA reads TGCGCCACTTCGTACCGAATAGACTACGAGCAGTACTTC.

The chain joins TRBV7-2 to TRBJ2-7; perhaps TRBD1 as D (5 bases). Germline-derived CDR1 and CDR2 are SGHTA and FQGNSA. There are 16 residues in the CDR3. V shed 5 bases and J shed 0 bases, with 17 bases lying between them. The CDR3, as DNA: TGTGCCAGCAGCCTGCGACAGCCTACGAGCTCCTACGAGCAGTACTTC. Its translation is CASSLRQPTSSYEQYF.

The CDR3 loop is CASSPRTGNYPSGANVLTF. The CDR3 nucleotides read TGTGCCAGTAGCCCCCGGACAGGGAATTATCCCTCTGGGGCCAACGTCCTGACTTTC. The rearrangement uses TRBV19 and TRBJ2-6; 8 bases align to TRBD1. J gave up 0 bases and V 6 bases, and 13 bases lay outside the gene matches. In germline, CDR1 is LNHDA, CDR2 SQIVND (reference sequence). The CDR3 contains 19 residues.

The gene calls are TRBV19 and TRBJ1-3, with D uncertain. CDR3 length: 14 residues. Germline V lookup: CDR1 LNHDA, CDR2 SQIVND (reference sequence). With 6 bases removed from V and 0 bases from J, the gap between germline ends came to 9 bases. Here the CDR3 reads CASRADFSGNTIYF. CDR3 in DNA: TGTGCCAGTAGGGCGGACTTCTCTGGAAACACCATATATTTT.

The gene calls are TRBV27 and TRBJ1-2; D is ambiguous. CDR1 and CDR2 from the germline V gene are MNHEY and SMNVEV (reference sequence). CDR3 size: 15 residues. V was shortened by 1 base and J by 3 bases, with 12 bases between the two germline ends. CDR3 residues: CASSLLASTHYGYTF. For the CDR3, the DNA is TGTGCCAGCAGTTTATTAGCCAGTACCCACTATGGCTACACCTTC.

This chain connects TRBV6-6 to TRBJ1-4, with D possibly TRBD1 on 6 matching bases. CDR1 MNHNY and CDR2 SVGAGI come from the germline V gene (reference sequence). The CDR3 is made up of 16 amino acids. The V gene lost 6 bases and the J gene lost 8 bases, with 22 bases spanning the gap. CDR3 nucleotide sequence: TGTGCCAGCAGGACCTTGGACTTCATGGGACACGAAAAACTGTTTTTT. Protein sequence: CASRTLDFMGHEKLFF.

This clone was seen a few times. The rearrangement links TRBV6-5 to TRBJ2-2, with 7 bases fitting TRBD2. CDR1 and CDR2 from the germline V gene are MNHEY and SVGAGI. V was pared by 2 bases and J by 7 bases, with 7 bases of the junction left unmatched. The CDR3 is 15 amino acids. CDR3 in amino acids: CASSYGGELYGELFF. The CDR3 nucleotides are TGTGCCAGCAGTTACGGGGGGGAACTTTACGGGGAGCTGTTTTTT.

This chain joins TRBV19 and TRBJ2-2; 8 nucleotides align to TRBD1. The CDR3 covers 16 residues. Per the germline V gene, CDR1 is LNHDA and CDR2 is SQIVND (reference sequence). Trimming at V came to 5 bases and at J to 1 base, leaving 6 bases not matched to a gene. The CDR3 loop reads CASSPGTGMNTGELFF. The CDR3 bases are TGTGCCAGTAGTCCCGGGACAGGAATGAACACCGGGGAGCTGTTTTTT.

The count of this clone is one. The chain uses TRBV19 and TRBJ1-2; D uncertain. The ends were cut back, 7 bases at V and 0 bases at J, with 3 bases in the middle. This CDR3 spans 11 amino acids. Germline V gene sequence: CDR1 LNHDA, CDR2 SQIVND (reference sequence). Here the CDR3 DNA reads TGTGCCAGTAACACTAACTATGGCTACACCTTC. This codes for CASNTNYGYTF.

This clone was seen more than once but under ten times. The V gene is TRBV27, the J gene TRBJ1-1; the D gene is possibly TRBD1 (6 bases). This CDR3 comprises 13 residues. Trimming stripped 8 bases from V and 1 base from J, with 11 bases between. Per the germline V gene, CDR1 is MNHEY and CDR2 is SMNVEV (reference sequence). The CDR3 protein is CASGTGWNTEAFF. The CDR3, as DNA: TGTGCCAGCGGAACAGGGTGGAACACTGAAGCTTTCTTT.

The chain carries TRBV5-6 and TRBJ2-7; possible D gene TRBD1, 6 bases. Germline CDR1 reads SGHDT; CDR2 reads YYEEEE. The CDR3 extends over 13 amino acids. Trimming left V 1 base short and J 9 bases short, with 14 bases between. The CDR3 here is CASSLWGLRVQYF. CDR3 sequence (DNA): TGTGCCAGCAGCTTGTGGGGGCTACGAGTGCAGTACTTC.